The T cell receptor (beta chain) under discussion was sequenced for a study of Graves' ophthalmopathy and Graves' hyperthyroidism. This clonotype was seen more than once but under ten times. Between the trimmed V and J ends, which lost 0 bases and 5 bases, there was a span of 5 bases. Looked up from germline, CDR1 is LGHDT and CDR2 is YNNKEL (reference sequence). The CDR3 loop spans 12 amino acids. For repertoire sequencing, the TCR beta CDR3 regions were amplified from RNA transcripts. First-round RT-PCR relied on HTBI primers, and a second-round multiplex PCR came next. One entry per CDR3 protein, called by TCRdb with MiXCR from the multiplex PCR reads. The data show about 640,000 distinct CDR3 sequences, over 40% seen once.

The receptor comes from an adult man with Graves' ophthalmopathy. The sequenced sample consisted of peripheral blood. The chain is built from TRBV3-1 and TRBJ2-7; D is unclear. The CDR3 sequence: CASSQDTHEQYF. DNA for the CDR3: TGTGCCAGCAGCCAAGATACCCACGAGCAGTACTTC.